A single sample is the source of the 5 T cell receptor beta chains below, sequenced in a study of shared clonotypes between healthy human individuals. Assay: immunoSEQ multiplex PCR; the TCRdb copy retains only in-frame clones and omits some. The data contain about 960,000 clones, over 60% of them singletons. Sample: memory CD4+ T cells sorted from blood. Documented subset: CD45RA-negative fraction. The receptors were sampled from a man between 18 and 29 years old in good health.

V is TRBV6-5 and J is TRBJ2-4, with D unresolved. This CDR3 has 13 amino acids. Germline V CDR1 and CDR2: MNHEY, SVGAGI. The V gene lost 2 bases and the J gene lost 6 bases, with 8 bases spanning the gap. CDR3 DNA sequence: TGTGCCAGCAGTTACGGGCAGACAAACATTCAGTACTTC. This encodes CASSYGQTNIQYF.

A note on this clone: Other DNA sequences of this sample code for an identical CDR3. V and J are TRBV5-1 and TRBJ2-1; no definite D call. Trimming shortened V by 0 bases and J by 5 bases, and 6 bases separated the two germline ends. CDR1 SGHRS and CDR2 YFSETQ come from the germline V gene. The CDR3 extends over 13 amino acids. CDR3 nucleotides: TGCGCCAGCAGCTTGGCTGGTGACAATGAGCAGTTCTTC. This encodes CASSLAGDNEQFF. The variable domain in full, completed from reference TRBV5-1 and TRBJ2-1, reads KAGVTQTPRYLIKTRGQQVTLSCSPISGHRSVSWYQQTPGQGLQFLFEYFSETQRNKGNFPGRFSGRQFSNSRSEMNVSTLELGDSALYLCASSLAGDNEQFFGPGTRLTVL.

The V call is TRBV6-5, the J call TRBJ1-6; TRBD1 aligns across 7 bases. With V trimmed by 5 bases and J by 1 base, 2 bases remained unmatched. The V gene's germline CDR1 is MNHEY and CDR2 SVGAGI. CDR3 size: 15 residues. The CDR3 sequence: CASSRTGSYNSPLHF. For the CDR3, the DNA is TGTGCCAGCAGTAGGACAGGTTCCTATAATTCACCCCTCCACTTT.

The chain uses TRBV11-2 and TRBJ1-2; unclear D gene. This CDR3 has 13 residues. Between the trimmed V and J ends, which lost 5 bases and 3 bases, there was a span of 10 bases. Germline loops: CDR1 SGHAT, CDR2 FQNNGV. CDR3 in amino acids: CASSLGAYYGYTF. The CDR3 DNA sequence: TGTGCCAGCAGCCTGGGAGCTTACTATGGCTACACCTTC. The variable domain in full, with the rest retrieved from reference TRBV11-2 and TRBJ1-2, is EAGVAQSPRYKIIEKRQSVAFWCNPISGHATLYWYQQILGQGPKLLIQFQNNGVVDDSQLPKDRFSAERLKGVDSTLKIQPAKLEDSAVYLCASSLGAYYGYTFGSGTRLTVV.

In the case of this clone: Since a far larger clone is one base different, this is likely a read error. J is TRBJ1-2 and V is TRBV6-1, with TRBD1 as a possible D gene (5 bases). The V end was cut by 6 bases, the J end by 4 bases, with 12 bases between. Germline CDR1 and CDR2: MNHNS and SASEGT. This CDR3 is 13 amino acids long. The CDR3 DNA follows: TGTGCCAGCAGCCCGGGACGGGGCTATGGCTACACCTTC. Protein sequence: CASSPGRGYGYTF.